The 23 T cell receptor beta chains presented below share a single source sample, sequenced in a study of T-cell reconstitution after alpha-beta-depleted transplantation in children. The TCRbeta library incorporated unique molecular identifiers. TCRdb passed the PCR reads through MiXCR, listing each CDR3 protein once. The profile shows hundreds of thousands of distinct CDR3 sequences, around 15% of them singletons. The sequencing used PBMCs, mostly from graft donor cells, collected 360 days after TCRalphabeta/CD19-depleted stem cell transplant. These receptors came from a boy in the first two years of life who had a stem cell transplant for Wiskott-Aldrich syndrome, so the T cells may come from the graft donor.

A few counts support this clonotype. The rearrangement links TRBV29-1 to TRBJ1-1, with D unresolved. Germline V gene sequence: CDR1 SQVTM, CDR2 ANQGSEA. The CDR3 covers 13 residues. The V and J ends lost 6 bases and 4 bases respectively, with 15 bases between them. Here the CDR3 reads CSVLTDLGTEAFF. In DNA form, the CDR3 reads TGCAGCGTCCTGACGGACTTGGGCACTGAAGCTTTCTTT.

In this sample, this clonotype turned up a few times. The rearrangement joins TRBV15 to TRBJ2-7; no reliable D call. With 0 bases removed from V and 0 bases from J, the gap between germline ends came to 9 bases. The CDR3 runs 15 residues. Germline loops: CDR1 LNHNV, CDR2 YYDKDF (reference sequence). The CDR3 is CATSRDRAVSYEQYF. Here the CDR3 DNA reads TGTGCCACCAGCAGAGATAGGGCGGTCTCCTACGAGCAGTACTTC.

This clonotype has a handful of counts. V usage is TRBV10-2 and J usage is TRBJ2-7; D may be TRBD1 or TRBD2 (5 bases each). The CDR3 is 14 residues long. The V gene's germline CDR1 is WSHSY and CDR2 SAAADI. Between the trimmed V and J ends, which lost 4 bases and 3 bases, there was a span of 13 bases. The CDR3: CASSARESDYEQYF. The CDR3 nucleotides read TGCGCCAGCAGTGCCAGGGAGAGTGACTACGAGCAGTACTTC.

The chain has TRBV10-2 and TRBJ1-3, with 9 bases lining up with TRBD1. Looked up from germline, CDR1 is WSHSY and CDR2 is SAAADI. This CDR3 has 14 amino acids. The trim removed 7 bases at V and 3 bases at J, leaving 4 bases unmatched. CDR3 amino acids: CASNRDRDGNTIYF. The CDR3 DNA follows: TGCGCCAGCAACCGGGACAGGGATGGAAACACCATATATTTT.

The CDR3 loop reads CASRGGGPPNQPQHF. CDR3 DNA: TGTGCCAGCAGGGGGGGCGGACCCCCCAATCAGCCCCAGCATTTT. The chain uses TRBV21-1 and TRBJ1-5; the table's D gene call, TRBD1, was not cross checked with the DNA. TRBV21-1 is designated a pseudogene. This CDR3 is 15 amino acids long.

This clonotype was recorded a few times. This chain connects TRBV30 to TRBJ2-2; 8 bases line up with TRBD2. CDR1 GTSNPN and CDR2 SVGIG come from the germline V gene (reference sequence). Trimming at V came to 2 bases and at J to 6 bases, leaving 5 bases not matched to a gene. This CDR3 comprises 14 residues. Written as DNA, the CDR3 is TGTGCCTGGAGTCAAGCGGGAGTTCCCGGGGAGCTGTTTTTT. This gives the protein CAWSQAGVPGELFF.

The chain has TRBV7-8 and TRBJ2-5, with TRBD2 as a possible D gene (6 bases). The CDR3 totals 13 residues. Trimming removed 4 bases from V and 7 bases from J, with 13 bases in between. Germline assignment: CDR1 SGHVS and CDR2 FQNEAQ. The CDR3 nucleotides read TGTGCCAGCAGCTCCCAGGAGGGTGGGACCCAGTACTTC. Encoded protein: CASSSQEGGTQYF.

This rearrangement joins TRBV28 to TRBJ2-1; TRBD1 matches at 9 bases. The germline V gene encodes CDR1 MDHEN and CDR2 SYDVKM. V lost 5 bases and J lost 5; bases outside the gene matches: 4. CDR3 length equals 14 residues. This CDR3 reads CASSRWTGDNEQFF. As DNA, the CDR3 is TGTGCCAGCAGTCGATGGACAGGGGACAATGAGCAGTTCTTC.

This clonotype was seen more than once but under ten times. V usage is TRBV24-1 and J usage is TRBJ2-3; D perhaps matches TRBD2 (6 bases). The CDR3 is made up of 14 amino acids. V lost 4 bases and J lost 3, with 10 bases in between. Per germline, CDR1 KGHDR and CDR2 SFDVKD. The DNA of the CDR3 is TGTGCCACCAGTGACGGAGGAGGGACAGATACGCAGTATTTT. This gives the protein CATSDGGGTDTQYF.

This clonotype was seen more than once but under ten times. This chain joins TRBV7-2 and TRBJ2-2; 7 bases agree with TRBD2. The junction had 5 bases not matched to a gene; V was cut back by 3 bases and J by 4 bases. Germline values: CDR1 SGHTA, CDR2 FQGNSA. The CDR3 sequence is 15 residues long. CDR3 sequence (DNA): TGTGCCAGCAGCTTGGAGACTAGCTCCACCGGGGAGCTGTTTTTT. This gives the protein CASSLETSSTGELFF.

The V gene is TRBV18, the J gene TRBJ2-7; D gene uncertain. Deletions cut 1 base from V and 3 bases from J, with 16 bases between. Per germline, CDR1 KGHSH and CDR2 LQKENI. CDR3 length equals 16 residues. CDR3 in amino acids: CASSPLSRSVSYEQYF. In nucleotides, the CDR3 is TGTGCCAGCTCACCACTGTCCAGATCGGTCAGCTACGAGCAGTACTTC.

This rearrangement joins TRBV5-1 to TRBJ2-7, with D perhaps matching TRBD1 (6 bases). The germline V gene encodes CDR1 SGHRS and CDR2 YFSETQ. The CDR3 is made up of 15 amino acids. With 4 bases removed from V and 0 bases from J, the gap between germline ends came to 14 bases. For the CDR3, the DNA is TGCGCCAGCAGCGTCACAGGGCCCCCCTCCTACGAGCAGTACTTC. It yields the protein CASSVTGPPSYEQYF.

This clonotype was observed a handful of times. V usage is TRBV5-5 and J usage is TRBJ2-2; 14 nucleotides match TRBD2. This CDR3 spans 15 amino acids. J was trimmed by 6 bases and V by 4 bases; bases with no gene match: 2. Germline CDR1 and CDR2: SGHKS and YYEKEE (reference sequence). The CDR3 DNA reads TGTGCCAGCAGCCTGACTAGCGGGAGGGCCGGGGAGCTGTTTTTT. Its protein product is CASSLTSGRAGELFF.

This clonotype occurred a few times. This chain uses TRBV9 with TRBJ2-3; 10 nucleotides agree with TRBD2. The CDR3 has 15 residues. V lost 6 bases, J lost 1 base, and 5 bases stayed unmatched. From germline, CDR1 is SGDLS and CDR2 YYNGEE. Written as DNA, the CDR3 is TGTGCCAGCACCACCGGGACTAGCGGCACAGATACGCAGTATTTT. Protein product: CASTTGTSGTDTQYF. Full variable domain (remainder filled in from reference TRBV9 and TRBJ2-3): DSGVTQTPKHLITATGQRVTLRCSPRSGDLSVYWYQQSLDQGLQFLIQYYNGEERAKGNILERFSAQQFPDLHSELNLSSLELGDSALYFCASTTGTSGTDTQYFGPGTRLTVL.

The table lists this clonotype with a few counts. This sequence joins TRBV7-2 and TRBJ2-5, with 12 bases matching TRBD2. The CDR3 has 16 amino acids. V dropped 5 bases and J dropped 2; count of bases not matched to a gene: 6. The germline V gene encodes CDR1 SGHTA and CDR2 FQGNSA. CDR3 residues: CASSARLAGEQETQYF. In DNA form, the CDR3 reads TGTGCCAGCAGCGCTAGACTAGCGGGAGAACAAGAGACCCAGTACTTC.

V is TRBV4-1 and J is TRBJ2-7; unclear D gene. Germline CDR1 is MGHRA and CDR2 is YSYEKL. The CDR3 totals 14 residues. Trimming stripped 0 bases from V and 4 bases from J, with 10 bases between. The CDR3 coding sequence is TGCGCCAGCAGCCAAGAATTGGGCAGATACGAGCAGTACTTC. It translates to CASSQELGRYEQYF.

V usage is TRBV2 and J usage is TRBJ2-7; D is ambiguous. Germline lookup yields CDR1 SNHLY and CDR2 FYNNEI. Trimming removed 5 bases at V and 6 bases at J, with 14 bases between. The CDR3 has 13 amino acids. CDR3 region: CASSWSYPREQYF. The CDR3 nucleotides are TGTGCCAGCAGTTGGTCATACCCCCGCGAGCAGTACTTC. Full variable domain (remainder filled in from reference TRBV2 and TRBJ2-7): EPEVTQTPSHQVTQMGQEVILRCVPISNHLYFYWYRQILGQKVEFLVSFYNNEISEKSEIFDDQFSVERPDGSNFTLKIRSTKLEDSAMYFCASSWSYPREQYFGPGTRLTVT.

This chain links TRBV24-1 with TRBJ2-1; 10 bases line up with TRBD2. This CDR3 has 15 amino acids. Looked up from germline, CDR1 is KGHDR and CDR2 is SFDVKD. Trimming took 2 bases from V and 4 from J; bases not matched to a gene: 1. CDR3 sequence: CATSDWTSGYNEQFF. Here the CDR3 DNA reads TGTGCCACCAGTGATTGGACTAGCGGTTACAATGAGCAGTTCTTC.

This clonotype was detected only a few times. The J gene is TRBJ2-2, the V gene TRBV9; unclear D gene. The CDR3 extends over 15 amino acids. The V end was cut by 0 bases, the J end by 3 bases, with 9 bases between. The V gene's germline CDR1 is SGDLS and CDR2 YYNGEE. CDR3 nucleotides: TGTGCCAGCAGCGTAGTAGGCGGATACACCGGGGAGCTGTTTTTT. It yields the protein CASSVVGGYTGELFF.

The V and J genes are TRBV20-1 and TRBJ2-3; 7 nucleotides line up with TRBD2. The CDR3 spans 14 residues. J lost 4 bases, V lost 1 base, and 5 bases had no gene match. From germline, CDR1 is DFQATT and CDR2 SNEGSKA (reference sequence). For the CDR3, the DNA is TGCAGTGCTAGAGGAGGGACTATCTCAGATACGCAGTATTTT. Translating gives CSARGGTISDTQYF.

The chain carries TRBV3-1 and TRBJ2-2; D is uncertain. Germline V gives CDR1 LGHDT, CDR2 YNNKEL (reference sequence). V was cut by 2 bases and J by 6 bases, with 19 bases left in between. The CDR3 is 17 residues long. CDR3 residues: CASSQFRRARIAGELFF. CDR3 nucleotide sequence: TGTGCCAGCAGCCAATTCCGACGAGCCAGGATTGCCGGGGAGCTGTTTTTT.

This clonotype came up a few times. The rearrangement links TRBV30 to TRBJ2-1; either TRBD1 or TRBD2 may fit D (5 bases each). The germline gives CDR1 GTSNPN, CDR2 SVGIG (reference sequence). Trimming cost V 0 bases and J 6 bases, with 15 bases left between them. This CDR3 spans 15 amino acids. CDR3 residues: CAWSVRWGRGNEQFF. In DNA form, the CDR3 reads TGTGCCTGGAGTGTACGGTGGGGGAGAGGCAATGAGCAGTTCTTC.

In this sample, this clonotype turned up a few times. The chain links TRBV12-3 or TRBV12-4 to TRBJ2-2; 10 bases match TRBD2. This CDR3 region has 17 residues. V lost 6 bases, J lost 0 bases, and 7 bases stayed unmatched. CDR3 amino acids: CASRPLTSGTNTGELFF. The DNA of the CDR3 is TGTGCCAGCAGACCCCTCACTAGCGGGACGAACACCGGGGAGCTGTTTTTT.